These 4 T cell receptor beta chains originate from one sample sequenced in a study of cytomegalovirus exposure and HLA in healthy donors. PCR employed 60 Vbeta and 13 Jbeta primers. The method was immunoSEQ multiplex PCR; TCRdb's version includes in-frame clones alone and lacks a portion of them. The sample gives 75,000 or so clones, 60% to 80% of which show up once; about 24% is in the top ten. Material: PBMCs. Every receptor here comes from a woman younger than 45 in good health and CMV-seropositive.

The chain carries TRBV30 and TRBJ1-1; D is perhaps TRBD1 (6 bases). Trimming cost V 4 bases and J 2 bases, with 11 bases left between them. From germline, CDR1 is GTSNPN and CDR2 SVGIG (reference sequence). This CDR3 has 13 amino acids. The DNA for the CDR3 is TGTGCCTGGATCGGACAGCCTAACACTGAAGCTTTCTTT. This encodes CAWIGQPNTEAFF.

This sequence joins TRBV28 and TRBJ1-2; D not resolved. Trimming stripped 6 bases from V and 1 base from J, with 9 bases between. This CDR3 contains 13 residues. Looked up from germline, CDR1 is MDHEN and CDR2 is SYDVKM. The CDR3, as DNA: TGTGCCAGCAGCGTGACAATTAACTATGGCTACACCTTC. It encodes CASSVTINYGYTF.

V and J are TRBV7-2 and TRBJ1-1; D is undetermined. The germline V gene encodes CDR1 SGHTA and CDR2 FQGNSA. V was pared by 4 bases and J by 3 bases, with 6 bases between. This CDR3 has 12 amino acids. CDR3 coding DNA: TGTGCCAGCAGCTACGAGTACACTGAAGCTTTCTTT. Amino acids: CASSYEYTEAFF.

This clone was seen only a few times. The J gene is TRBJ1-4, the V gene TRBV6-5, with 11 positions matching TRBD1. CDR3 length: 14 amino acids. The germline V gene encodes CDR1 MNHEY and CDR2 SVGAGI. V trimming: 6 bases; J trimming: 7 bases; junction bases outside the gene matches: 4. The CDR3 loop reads CASSTGTGGEKLFF. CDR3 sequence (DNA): TGTGCCAGCAGCACCGGGACAGGGGGTGAAAAACTGTTTTTT.